The clone carrying this T cell receptor beta chain was seen a handful of times. As yet, its antigen is unknown. The sample originates from a study of human T cells and chemical hapten exposure. Overall study context: The sensitizer, 2% DPC, was used on approximately 2 cm by approximately 2 cm of upper inner arm skin. A mostly female patient group had alopecia areata, totalis or universalis.

Whole-study results and caveats: Counts of TCRs above 1 in 1000 frequency stayed unchanged with DPC sensitization.

For the library, individual cDNA molecules each received unique molecular identifiers. TCRdb called the RACE reads again in MiXCR, with one record for every CDR3 protein. Among 65,000 to 70,000 distinct CDR3 sequences listed, about a tenth were seen once. Time point described: pre-sensitization, week 0. The sample's treatment: therapeutic diphenylcyclopropenone sensitization with weekly scalp DPC. Trimming pared 3 bases from V and 0 bases from J, leaving 18 bases between. CDR3 length: 18 amino acids. Germline loops: CDR1 KGHSH, CDR2 LQKENI. Sequenced here: whole blood, sampled in connection with sensitization to the hapten diphenylcyclopropenone (DPC). The TCR originated in a woman aged 45-65 years with alopecia areata. Some clones in this sample may be carry-over from other donors' samples. The V call is TRBV18, the J call TRBJ1-3; D may be TRBD1 (6 bases). Here the CDR3 DNA reads TGTGCCAGCTCACCCTCCGGGACACCAATTTCCTCTGGAAACACCATATATTTT. Its translation is CASSPSGTPISSGNTIYF.